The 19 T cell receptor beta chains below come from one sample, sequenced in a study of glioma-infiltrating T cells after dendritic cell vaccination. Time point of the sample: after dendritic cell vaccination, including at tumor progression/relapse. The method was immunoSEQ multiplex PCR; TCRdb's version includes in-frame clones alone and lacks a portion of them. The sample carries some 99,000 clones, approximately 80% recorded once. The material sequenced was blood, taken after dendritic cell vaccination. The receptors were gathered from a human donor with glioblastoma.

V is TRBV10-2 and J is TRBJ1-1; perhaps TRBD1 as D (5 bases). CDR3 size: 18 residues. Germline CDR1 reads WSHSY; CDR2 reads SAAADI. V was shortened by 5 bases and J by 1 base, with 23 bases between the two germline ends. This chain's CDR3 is CASSWVFKGSATNTEAFF. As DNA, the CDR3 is TGCGCCAGCAGTTGGGTGTTTAAGGGGTCCGCGACGAACACTGAAGCTTTCTTT.

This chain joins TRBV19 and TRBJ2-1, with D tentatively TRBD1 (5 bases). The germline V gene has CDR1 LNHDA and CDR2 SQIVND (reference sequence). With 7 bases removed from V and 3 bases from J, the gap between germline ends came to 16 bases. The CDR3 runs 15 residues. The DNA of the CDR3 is TGTGCCAGTACTGGGGCCAGGGCACTCTACAATGAGCAGTTCTTC. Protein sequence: CASTGARALYNEQFF.

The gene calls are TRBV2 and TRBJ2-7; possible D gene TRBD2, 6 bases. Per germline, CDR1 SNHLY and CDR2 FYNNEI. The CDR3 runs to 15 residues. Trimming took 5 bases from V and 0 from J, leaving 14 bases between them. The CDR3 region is CASSQGRSNSYEQYF. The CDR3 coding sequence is TGTGCCAGCAGTCAAGGGAGGTCCAACTCCTACGAGCAGTACTTC.

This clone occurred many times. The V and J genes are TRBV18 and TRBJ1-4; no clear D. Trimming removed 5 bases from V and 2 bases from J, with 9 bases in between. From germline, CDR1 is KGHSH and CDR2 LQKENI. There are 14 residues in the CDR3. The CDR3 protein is CASSRTGTNEKLFF. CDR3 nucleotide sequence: TGTGCCAGCTCAAGGACGGGGACTAATGAAAAACTGTTTTTT.

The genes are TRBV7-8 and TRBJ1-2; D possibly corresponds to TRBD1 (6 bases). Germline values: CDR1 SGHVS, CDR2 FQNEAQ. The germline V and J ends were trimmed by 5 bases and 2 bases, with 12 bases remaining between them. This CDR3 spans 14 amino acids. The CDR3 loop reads CASSTGQRNYGYTF. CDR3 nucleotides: TGTGCCAGCAGCACCGGACAGAGGAACTATGGCTACACCTTC.

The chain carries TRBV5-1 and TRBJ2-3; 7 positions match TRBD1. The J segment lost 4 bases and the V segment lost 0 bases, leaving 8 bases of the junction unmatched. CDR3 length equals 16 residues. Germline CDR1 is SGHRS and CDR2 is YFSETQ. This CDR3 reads CASSLGLGGYADTQYF. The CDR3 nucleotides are TGCGCCAGCAGCTTGGGCTTAGGGGGCTACGCAGATACGCAGTATTTT.

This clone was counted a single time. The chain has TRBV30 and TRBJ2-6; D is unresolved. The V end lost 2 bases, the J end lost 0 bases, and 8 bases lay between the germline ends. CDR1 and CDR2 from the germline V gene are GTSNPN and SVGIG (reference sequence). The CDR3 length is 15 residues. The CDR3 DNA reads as TGTGCCTGGAGTTTTGAGAACTCTGGGGCCAACGTCCTGACTTTC. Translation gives CAWSFENSGANVLTF.

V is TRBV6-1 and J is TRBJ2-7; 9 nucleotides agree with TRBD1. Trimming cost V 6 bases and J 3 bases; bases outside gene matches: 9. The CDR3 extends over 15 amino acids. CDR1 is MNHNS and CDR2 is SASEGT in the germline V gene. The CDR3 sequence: CASRGGTGSFYEQYF. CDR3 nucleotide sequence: TGTGCCAGCAGAGGGGGGACAGGGTCTTTCTACGAGCAGTACTTC.

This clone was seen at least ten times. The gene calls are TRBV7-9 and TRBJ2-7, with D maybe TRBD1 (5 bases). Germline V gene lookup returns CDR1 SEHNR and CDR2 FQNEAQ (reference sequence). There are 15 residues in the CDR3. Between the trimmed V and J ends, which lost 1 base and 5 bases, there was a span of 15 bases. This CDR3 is CASSLDGAEFHEQYF. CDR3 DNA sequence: TGTGCCAGCAGCTTAGATGGGGCGGAATTTCACGAGCAGTACTTC.

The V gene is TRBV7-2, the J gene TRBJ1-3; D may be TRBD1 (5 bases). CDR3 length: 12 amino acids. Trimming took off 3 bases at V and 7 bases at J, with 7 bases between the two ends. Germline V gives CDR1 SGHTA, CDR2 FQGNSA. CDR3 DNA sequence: TGTGCCAGCAGCTTTGGGGCCAACACCATATATTTT. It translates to CASSFGANTIYF.

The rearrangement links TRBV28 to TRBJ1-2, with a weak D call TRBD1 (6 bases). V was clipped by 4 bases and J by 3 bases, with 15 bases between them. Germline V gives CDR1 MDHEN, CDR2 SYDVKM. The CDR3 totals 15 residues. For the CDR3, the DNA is TGTGCCAGCAGTTCGGGGGGGGCGGGAGACTATGGCTACACCTTC. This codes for CASSSGGAGDYGYTF.

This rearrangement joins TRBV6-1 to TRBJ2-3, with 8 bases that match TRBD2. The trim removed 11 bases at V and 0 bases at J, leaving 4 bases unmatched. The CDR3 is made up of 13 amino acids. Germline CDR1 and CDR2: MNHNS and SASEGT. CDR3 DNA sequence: TGTGCCGCACCGGGGGGGAGCACAGATACGCAGTATTTT. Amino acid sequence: CAAPGGSTDTQYF.

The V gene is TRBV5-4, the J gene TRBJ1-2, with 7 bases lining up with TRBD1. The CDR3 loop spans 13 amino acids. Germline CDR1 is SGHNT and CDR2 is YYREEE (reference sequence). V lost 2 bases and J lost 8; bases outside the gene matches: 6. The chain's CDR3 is CASSFTGVHGYTF. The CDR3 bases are TGTGCCAGCAGCTTCACAGGGGTCCACGGCTACACCTTC.

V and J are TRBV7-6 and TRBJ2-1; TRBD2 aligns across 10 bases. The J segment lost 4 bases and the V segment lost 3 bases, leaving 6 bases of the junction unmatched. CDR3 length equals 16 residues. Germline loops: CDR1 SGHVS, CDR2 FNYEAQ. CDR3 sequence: CASSFLAGVDYNEQFF. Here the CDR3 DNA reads TGTGCCAGCAGCTTCCTAGCGGGAGTGGATTACAATGAGCAGTTCTTC.

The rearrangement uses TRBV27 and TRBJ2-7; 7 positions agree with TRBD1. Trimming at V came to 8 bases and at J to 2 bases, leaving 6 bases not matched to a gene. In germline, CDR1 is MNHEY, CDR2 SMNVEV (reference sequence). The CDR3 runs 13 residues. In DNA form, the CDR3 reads TGTGCCAGCCGCTCTCAGGGGGCCTACGAGCAGTACTTC. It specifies CASRSQGAYEQYF.

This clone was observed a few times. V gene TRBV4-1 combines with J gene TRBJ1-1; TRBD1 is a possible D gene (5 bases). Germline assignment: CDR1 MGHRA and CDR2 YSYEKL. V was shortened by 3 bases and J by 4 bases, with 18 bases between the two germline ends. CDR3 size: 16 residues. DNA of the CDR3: TGCGCCAGCAGCCAGGATGCGACAGTTTCAGGCACTGAAGCTTTCTTT. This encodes CASSQDATVSGTEAFF.

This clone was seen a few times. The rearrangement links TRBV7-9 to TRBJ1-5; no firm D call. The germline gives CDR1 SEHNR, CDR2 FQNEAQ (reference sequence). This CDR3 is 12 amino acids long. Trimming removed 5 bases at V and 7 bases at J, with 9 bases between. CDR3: CASSTLRQPQHF. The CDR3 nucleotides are TGTGCCAGCAGCACTCTCCGACAGCCCCAGCATTTT.

Written as DNA, the CDR3 is TGTGCCACCAGCAGTCAGGGACAGGGAAATGGCTACACCTTC. It specifies CATSSQGQGNGYTF. The chain joins TRBV15 to TRBJ1-2; 9 nucleotides agree with TRBD1. The V gene end was trimmed by 3 bases and the J gene end by 6 bases; junction bases not matched to a gene: 5. From germline, CDR1 is LNHNV and CDR2 YYDKDF (reference sequence). This CDR3 region has 14 residues.

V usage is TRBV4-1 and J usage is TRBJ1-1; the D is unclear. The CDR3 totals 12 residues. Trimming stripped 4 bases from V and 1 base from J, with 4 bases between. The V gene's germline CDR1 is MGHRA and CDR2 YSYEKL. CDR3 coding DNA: TGCGCCAGCAGCCGGAGGAACACTGAAGCTTTCTTT. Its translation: CASSRRNTEAFF.